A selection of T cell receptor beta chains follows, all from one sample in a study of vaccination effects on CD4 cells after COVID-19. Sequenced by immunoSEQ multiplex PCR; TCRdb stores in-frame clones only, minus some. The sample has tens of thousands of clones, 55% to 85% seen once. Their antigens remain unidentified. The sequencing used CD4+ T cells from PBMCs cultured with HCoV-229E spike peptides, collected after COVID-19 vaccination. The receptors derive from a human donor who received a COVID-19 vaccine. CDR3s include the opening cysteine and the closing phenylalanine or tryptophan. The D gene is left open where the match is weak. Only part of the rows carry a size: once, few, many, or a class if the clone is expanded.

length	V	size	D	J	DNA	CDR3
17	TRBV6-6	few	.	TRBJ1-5	TGTGCCAGCAGCCGAAAATCAGGGGAAGGAGGCAATCAGCCCCAGCATTTT	CASSRKSGEGGNQPQHF
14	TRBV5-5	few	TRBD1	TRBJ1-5	TGTGCCAGCAGCTGGACAGGGGACAATCAGCCCCAGCATTTT	CASSWTGDNQPQHF
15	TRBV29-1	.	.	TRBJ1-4	TGCAGCGTTGCTCCTCTCAGTGCAACTAATGAAAAACTGTTTTTT	CSVAPLSATNEKLFF
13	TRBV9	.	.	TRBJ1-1	TGTGCCAGCAGCGTAGCCGGGAACACTGAAGCTTTCTTT	CASSVAGNTEAFF
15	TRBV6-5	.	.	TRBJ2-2	TGTGCCAGCAGCCCGGACGGCCGGAACACCGGGGAGCTGTTTTTT	CASSPDGRNTGELFF
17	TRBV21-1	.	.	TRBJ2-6	TGTGCCAGCAGCAAAGAGGGACTTCGGGCTGGGGCCAACGTCCTGACTTTC	CASSKEGLRAGANVLTF
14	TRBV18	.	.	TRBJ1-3	TGTGCCAGCTCACTCTCCGACTCTGGAAACACCATATATTTT	CASSLSDSGNTIYF
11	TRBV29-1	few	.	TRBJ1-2	TGCAGCGTTGGGACGGGGCATGGCTACACCTTC	CSVGTGHGYTF
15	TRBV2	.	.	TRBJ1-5	TGTGCCAGTACAAGAGAACAGGATAGCAATCAGCCCCAGCATTTT	CASTREQDSNQPQHF
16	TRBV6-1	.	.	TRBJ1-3	TGTGCCAGCAGTGAATCGTTTAAGAGCTCTGGAAACACCATATATTTT	CASSESFKSSGNTIYF
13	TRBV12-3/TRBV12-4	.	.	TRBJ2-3	TGTGCCAGCAGCCTGGGGGTGGGGGATACGCAGTATTTT	CASSLGVGDTQYF
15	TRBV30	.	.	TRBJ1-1	TGTGCCTGGAGTCGGGGGGACTCGATGAACACTGAAGCTTTCTTT	CAWSRGDSMNTEAFF
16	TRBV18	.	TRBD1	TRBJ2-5	TGTGCCAGCTCACCAGCACAGGGGTCACGAGAGGAGACCCAGTACTTC	CASSPAQGSREETQYF
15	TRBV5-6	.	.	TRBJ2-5	TGTGCCAGCAGCTACCTCAGACAGGAACAAGAGACCCAGTACTTC	CASSYLRQEQETQYF
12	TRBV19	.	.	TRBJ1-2	TGTGCCAGCCGGGACCGCAACTATGGCTACACCTTC	CASRDRNYGYTF
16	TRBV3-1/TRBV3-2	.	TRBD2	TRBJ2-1	TGTGCCAGCAGCTACTCTAGCGGGGGGGCCGACAATGAGCAGTTCTTC	CASSYSSGGADNEQFF
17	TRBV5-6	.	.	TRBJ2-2	TGTGCCAGCAGCTTGGTTGGGAGCCCCTGGAACACCGGGGAGCTGTTTTTT	CASSLVGSPWNTGELFF
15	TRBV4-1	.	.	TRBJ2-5	TGCGCCAGCAGCCAAGCCGCACAGGGAAAAGAGACCCAGTACTTC	CASSQAAQGKETQYF
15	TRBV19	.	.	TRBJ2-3	TGTGCCAGTAGGGGACGAGGGGGGAGAACAGATACGCAGTATTTT	CASRGRGGRTDTQYF
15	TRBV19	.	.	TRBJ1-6	TGTGCCAGTAGTGACTCGGGACGGTATAATTCACCCCTCCACTTT	CASSDSGRYNSPLHF
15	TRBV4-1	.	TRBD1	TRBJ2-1	TGCGCCAGCAGCCTCTTGGGGACAGGCTATAATGAGCAGTTCTTC	CASSLLGTGYNEQFF
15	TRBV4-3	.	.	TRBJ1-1	TGCGCCAGCAGCCAAGAAGTGGAACTGAACACTGAAGCTTTCTTT	CASSQEVELNTEAFF
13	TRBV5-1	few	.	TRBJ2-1	TGCGCCAGCAGCTTGGGGGGCGTAAATGAGCAGTTCTTC	CASSLGGVNEQFF
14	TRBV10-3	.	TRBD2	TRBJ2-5	TGTGCCACCCGACTAGCGGGGGGCCGAGAGACCCAGTACTTC	CATRLAGGRETQYF
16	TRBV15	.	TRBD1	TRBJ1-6	TGTGCCACCAGCCCCGGTCGGACAGGGAATAATTCACCCCTCCACTTT	CATSPGRTGNNSPLHF
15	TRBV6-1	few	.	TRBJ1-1	TGTGCCAGCAGTGAAGAGGTGGGAGGGAGGCCTGAAGCTTTCTTT	CASSEEVGGRPEAFF
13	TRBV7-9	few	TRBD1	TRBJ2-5	TGTGCCAGCAGGCCGACAGGGCCCGGGACCCAGTACTTC	CASRPTGPGTQYF
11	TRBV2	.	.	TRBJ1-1	TGTGCCAGCAGCCCAGACACTGAAGCTTTCTTT	CASSPDTEAFF
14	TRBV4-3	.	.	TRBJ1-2	TGCGCCAGCAGCCAAGATGCCAAGGGCTATGGCTACACCTTC	CASSQDAKGYGYTF
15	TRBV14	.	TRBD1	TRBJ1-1	TGTGCCAGCAGCCAACTATCAGGGGGCGCGACTGAAGCTTTCTTT	CASSQLSGGATEAFF
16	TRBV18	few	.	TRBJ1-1	TGTGCCAGCTCAGCACTGGGCGGGACGGGGAACACTGAAGCTTTCTTT	CASSALGGTGNTEAFF
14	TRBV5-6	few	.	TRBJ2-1	TGTGCCAGCAGCTTGGGGGGATGGGACAATGAGCAGTTCTTC	CASSLGGWDNEQFF
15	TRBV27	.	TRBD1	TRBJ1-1	TGTGCCAGCAGTTCGGTTCGGACAGGGGGCCCTGAAGCTTTCTTT	CASSSVRTGGPEAFF
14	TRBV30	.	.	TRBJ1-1	TGTGCCTGGAGCCCGCAGGTGAGAAACACTGAAGCTTTCTTT	CAWSPQVRNTEAFF
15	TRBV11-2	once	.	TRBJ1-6	TGTGCCAGCAGCCTCACAGAGAAGGGTAATTCACCCCTCCACTTT	CASSLTEKGNSPLHF
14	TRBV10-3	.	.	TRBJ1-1	TGTGCCATCAGTGAGTGGGGGAAGAACACTGAAGCTTTCTTT	CAISEWGKNTEAFF
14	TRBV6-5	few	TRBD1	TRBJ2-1	TGTGCCAGCAGTTTAGGACAGGGCTACAATGAGCAGTTCTTC	CASSLGQGYNEQFF
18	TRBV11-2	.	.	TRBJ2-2	TGTGCCAGCAGCTTAGTTGTCAGACTCTCTTCGAACACCGGGGAGCTGTTTTTT	CASSLVVRLSSNTGELFF
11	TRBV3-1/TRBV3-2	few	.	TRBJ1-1	TGTGCCAGCAGCCAGGACCTTGAAGCTTTCTTT	CASSQDLEAFF
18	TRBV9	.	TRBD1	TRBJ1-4	TGTGCCAGCAGCGTAGGAGGGGGCGCAGGGAGAACTAATGAAAAACTGTTTTTT	CASSVGGGAGRTNEKLFF
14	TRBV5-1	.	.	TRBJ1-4	TGCGCCAGCAGCGTCGACGGGTATAATGAAAAACTGTTTTTT	CASSVDGYNEKLFF
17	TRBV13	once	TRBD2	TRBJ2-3	TGTGCCAGCAGCTTTTTTCGACTAGCGGGGGGGCCTGTGCCGCAGTATTTT	CASSFFRLAGGPVPQYF
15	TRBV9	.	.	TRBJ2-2	TGTGCCAGCAGCGTAGTTGCAGTGAACACCGGGGAGCTGTTTTTT	CASSVVAVNTGELFF
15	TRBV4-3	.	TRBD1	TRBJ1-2	TGCGCCAGCAGCCAACGACAGGGGTCGTACTATGGCTACACCTTC	CASSQRQGSYYGYTF